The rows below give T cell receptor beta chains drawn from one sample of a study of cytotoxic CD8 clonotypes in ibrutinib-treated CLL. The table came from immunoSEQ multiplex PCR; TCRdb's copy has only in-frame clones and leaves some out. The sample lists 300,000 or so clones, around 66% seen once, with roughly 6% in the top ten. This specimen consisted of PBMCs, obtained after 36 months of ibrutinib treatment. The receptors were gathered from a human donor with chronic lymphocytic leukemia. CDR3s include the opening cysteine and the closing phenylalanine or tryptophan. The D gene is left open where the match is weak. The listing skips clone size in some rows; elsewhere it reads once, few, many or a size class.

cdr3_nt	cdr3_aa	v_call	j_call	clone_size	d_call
TGTGCCAGTAGTCAAACAGGAAATTCACCCCTCCACTTT	CASSQTGNSPLHF	TRBV19	TRBJ1-6	NA	NA
TGTGCCAGCAGCCCAGGGACAGACAACTTC	CASSPGTDNF	TRBV9	TRBJ2-7	few	TRBD1
TGCAGCGTGTATACTAGCGTCTACGAGCAGTACTTC	CSVYTSVYEQYF	TRBV29-1	TRBJ2-7	NA	TRBD2
TGCGCCAGCAGCCAAGATCTTGGAGGGAACCTCTTTGAGACCCAGTACTTC	CASSQDLGGNLFETQYF	TRBV4-1	TRBJ2-5	NA	NA
TGTGCCAGTGCTCTAGCGGGAGGCACCTACGAGCAGTACTTC	CASALAGGTYEQYF	TRBV19	TRBJ2-7	NA	TRBD2
TGTGCCAGCACTAAGGACAGGGGGCGTGGCTATGGCTACACCTTC	CASTKDRGRGYGYTF	TRBV2	TRBJ1-2	NA	TRBD1
TGCGCCAGCAGCTTGGAAGCGGCGGGACAGGGGAAGGGGTATGGCTACACCTTC	CASSLEAAGQGKGYGYTF	TRBV5-1	TRBJ1-2	NA	TRBD1
TGTGCCAGCAGTTTAGTTAGCGGCCTAGCCAAAAACATTCAGTACTTC	CASSLVSGLAKNIQYF	TRBV28	TRBJ2-4	NA	NA
TGTGCCAGCGTGGGCCGCGGATCCTCCTACGAGCAGTACTTC	CASVGRGSSYEQYF	TRBV2	TRBJ2-7	NA	NA
TGTGCCAGCTCACCTGCGCGACTAGCGGGCCGGCAAGAGACCCAGTACTTC	CASSPARLAGRQETQYF	TRBV18	TRBJ2-5	NA	TRBD2
TGTGCCAGTAGAACGGGACAGGTTAGCAATCAGCCCCAGCATTTT	CASRTGQVSNQPQHF	TRBV19	TRBJ1-5	NA	TRBD1
TGCAGCGTTGAGGACAGGGATCGGGAAAAACTGTTTTTT	CSVEDRDREKLFF	TRBV29-1	TRBJ1-4	NA	TRBD1
TGTGCCAGCAGTTCCAGGAGACCCTACGAGCAGTACTTC	CASSSRRPYEQYF	TRBV28	TRBJ2-7	NA	NA
TGTGCCAGTACCGCGACAGGGGTGGCCTACGAGCAGTACTTC	CASTATGVAYEQYF	TRBV19	TRBJ2-7	NA	TRBD1
TGCGCCAGCTCCGGAGGGGCACCCTACGAGCAGTACTTC	CASSGGAPYEQYF	TRBV10-2	TRBJ2-7	NA	NA
TGTGCCAGCAGCTTAGACTACCCGGGCTACGAGCAGTACTTC	CASSLDYPGYEQYF	TRBV7-6	TRBJ2-7	NA	NA
TGTGCCAGCAGTAATCAGGGAATGAACACTGAAGCTTTCTTT	CASSNQGMNTEAFF	TRBV9	TRBJ1-1	NA	NA
TGTGCCAGCAGCTTGGGGGCCGGGAACAACTACGAGCAGTACTTC	CASSLGAGNNYEQYF	TRBV5-6	TRBJ2-7	NA	NA
TGTGCCAGCAGCGTAGGGGGGACAACGTGGTACAATGAGCAGTTCTTC	CASSVGGTTWYNEQFF	TRBV9	TRBJ2-1	NA	NA
TGTGCCAGCAGTCTTGTTTCTGGAAACACCATATATTTT	CASSLVSGNTIYF	TRBV25-1	TRBJ1-3	NA	NA
TGTGCCAGCAGCTTGGTACTAGCGGGGGTGAAATGGGAGACCCAGTACTTC	CASSLVLAGVKWETQYF	TRBV5-4	TRBJ2-5	NA	TRBD2
TGTGCCAGCAGCGTGGGGTTGGGCGAGCAGTACTTC	CASSVGLGEQYF	TRBV9	TRBJ2-7	NA	NA
TGTGCCACCAGCAGAGCGGGGCACCAGTTCTTC	CATSRAGHQFF	TRBV15	TRBJ2-1	few	NA
TGTGCCAGTAGTGTCTCGACAGGGGCGCGTGGAAACACCATATATTTT	CASSVSTGARGNTIYF	TRBV19	TRBJ1-3	NA	TRBD1
TGTGCCAGCAGTGGGGGGAATGAGCAGTTCTTC	CASSGGNEQFF	TRBV27	TRBJ2-1	few	NA
TGTGCCAGCAGTGGTCGGACCCAGGGTGGAAGCAATCAGCCCCAGCATTTT	CASSGRTQGGSNQPQHF	TRBV2	TRBJ1-5	NA	NA
TGTGCCAGCCGATCTCGGGGACTCAGCAATCAGCCCCAGCATTTT	CASRSRGLSNQPQHF	TRBV28	TRBJ1-5	NA	NA
TGTGCCAGCAGCAGATCGACCGGTACCTACGAGCAGTACTTC	CASSRSTGTYEQYF	TRBV5-6	TRBJ2-7	NA	NA
TGCAGCGTTGAAGCGGGAGATACGCAGTATTTT	CSVEAGDTQYF	TRBV29-1	TRBJ2-3	NA	NA
TGCGCCAGCAGCCACCTGGGGTCCTACGAGCAGTACTTC	CASSHLGSYEQYF	TRBV4-1	TRBJ2-7	NA	NA
TGCGCCAGCAGCCAAGACCCCTGGACTAGCGGGAGGGGGAACATTCAGTACTTC	CASSQDPWTSGRGNIQYF	TRBV4-1	TRBJ2-4	NA	TRBD2
TGCAGCGGGGGACAGGGCGGTTCCACCGGGGAGCTGTTTTTT	CSGGQGGSTGELFF	TRBV29-1	TRBJ2-2	once	TRBD1
TGTGCCAGCAGCGCCGAGCCCAGGTGGGGAGAGACCCAGTACTTC	CASSAEPRWGETQYF	TRBV7-2	TRBJ2-5	NA	NA
TGTGCCAGCAGCCCCGGAGGCGGGGCGAGCTACGAGCAGTACTTC	CASSPGGGASYEQYF	TRBV9	TRBJ2-7	NA	NA
TGTGCCAGCAGTGAGGGGGGGGTGATGAGCTACGAGCAGTACTTC	CASSEGGVMSYEQYF	TRBV25-1	TRBJ2-7	NA	TRBD2
TGTGCCAGCAGCGTTCAGGAATTCACTGAAGCTTTCTTT	CASSVQEFTEAFF	TRBV9	TRBJ1-1	NA	NA
TGTGCCAGCAGTCGGGGGTCCCAAGAGACCCAGTACTTC	CASSRGSQETQYF	TRBV2	TRBJ2-5	NA	NA
TGTGCCAGCAGCGTATCGGGCGGGGGAGCAGATACGCAGTATTTT	CASSVSGGGADTQYF	TRBV9	TRBJ2-3	NA	TRBD2
TGTGCCAGCAGCTTAGCTGGGACCGTAGCTAACTATGGCTACACCTTC	CASSLAGTVANYGYTF	TRBV7-8	TRBJ1-2	NA	NA
TGTGCCAGTAGTACCCAACAGGGGAACGGCTATGGCTACACCTTC	CASSTQQGNGYGYTF	TRBV19	TRBJ1-2	NA	TRBD1
TGTGCCAGCAGCGTAGTAGGAGGACTAGAACAGTTCTTC	CASSVVGGLEQFF	TRBV9	TRBJ2-1	NA	TRBD2
TGCAGCGTCTTGGGACAGGGGAGCGAGCAGTACTTC	CSVLGQGSEQYF	TRBV29-1	TRBJ2-7	NA	TRBD1
TGTGCCAGTAGTGCCCGGGACACGTCCTACGAGCAGTACTTC	CASSARDTSYEQYF	TRBV19	TRBJ2-7	few	NA
TGCGCCAGCAGCCCCGGGACAGGGCGGACAGATACGCAGTATTTT	CASSPGTGRTDTQYF	TRBV4-1	TRBJ2-3	NA	TRBD1
TGCAGCGTTGTAGGGACTAGCAAGGGGAATGAGCAGTTCTTC	CSVVGTSKGNEQFF	TRBV29-1	TRBJ2-1	NA	TRBD2
TGTGCCAGTAGTATAAAGGGGGGATCTGGGGCCAACGTCCTGACTTTC	CASSIKGGSGANVLTF	TRBV19	TRBJ2-6	NA	NA
TGCGCCAGCAGCTTGGGGCCGGGGACCCAAGAGACCCAGTACTTC	CASSLGPGTQETQYF	TRBV5-1	TRBJ2-5	few	NA
TGCGCCAGCAGCTTGGGGCTAGCGGGAGCGTATGAGCAGTTCTTC	CASSLGLAGAYEQFF	TRBV5-1	TRBJ2-1	NA	TRBD2
TGCGCCAGCAGCCAGGGACAGGTGGGGGGCTTGGACTATGGCTACACCTTC	CASSQGQVGGLDYGYTF	TRBV4-1	TRBJ1-2	few	TRBD1
TGCGCCAGCAGCCAAGGACGAGAGTACGAGCAGTACTTC	CASSQGREYEQYF	TRBV4-1	TRBJ2-7	NA	NA
TGCGCCAGCAGTCTCCTAGCGGGAACCACAGATACGCAGTATTTT	CASSLLAGTTDTQYF	TRBV4-1	TRBJ2-3	NA	TRBD2
TGTGCCAGCAGCTTGGGAGGGACTAGGATGAACTACGAGCAGTACTTC	CASSLGGTRMNYEQYF	TRBV11-2	TRBJ2-7	once	TRBD2
TGTGCCAGTAGTGTGCCCGTCAGCGGGGGAGAGACCCAGTACTTC	CASSVPVSGGETQYF	TRBV19	TRBJ2-5	NA	TRBD2
TGTGCCAGCAGCTTAGACCCGGATAACTATGGCTACACCTTC	CASSLDPDNYGYTF	TRBV11-2	TRBJ1-2	NA	NA